This T cell receptor (beta chain) was obtained from a study of beta chain features in type 1 diabetes. For this clone: Its matching antigen is unknown.

CD4+ cells of the naive, central memory, regulatory and stem cell-like memory types were sorted via CD45RO/CCR7/CD25/CD127/CD95/CD27. The CDR3 covers 17 residues. The germline V gene has CDR1 MDHEN and CDR2 SYDVKM. V trimming: 8 bases; J trimming: 4 bases; junction bases outside the gene matches: 16. General observations from the study: Highly expressing activated T cells could be over-counted with a cDNA template.

Expressed TCRB transcripts were sequenced because the entire RNA isolate underwent reverse transcription. An average about 3.6 million reads came from naive, central memory and regulatory T cell samples. Libraries were prepared by immunoSEQ multiplex PCR; TCRdb keeps only in-frame clonotypes and omits some of them. The table shows hundreds of thousands of clones, with 15% to 20% occurring only once. The specimen sequenced was naive CD4+ T cells from blood. This TCR came from a young woman in good health. The genes are TRBV28 and TRBJ1-2, with TRBD1 identical over 10 bases. CDR3 DNA sequence: TGTGCCAGCGGTCTTCGGAATGACAGGGGGCGCTCCTATGGCTACACCTTC. Amino acid sequence: CASGLRNDRGRSYGYTF.